The 30 T cell receptor beta chains below all came from one sample that was sequenced in a study of T cell responses to AZD1222 COVID-19 vaccine. Sequenced by immunoSEQ multiplex PCR; TCRdb stores in-frame clones only, minus some. The table lists some 130,000 clones, 80% to 90% of them singletons. The sequenced sample was peripheral blood, obtained on day 0 of MenACWY control vaccination. The receptors stem from an adult in good health.

The sample holds one count of this clone. The chain joins TRBV7-9 to TRBJ1-2, with a tentative D call TRBD1 (5 bases). Per the germline V gene, CDR1 is SEHNR and CDR2 is FQNEAQ (reference sequence). V gave up 4 bases and J gave up 4 bases, with 13 bases separating them. The length of the CDR3 is 14 residues. The CDR3 region is CASSSSGLGYGYTF. The CDR3 DNA is TGTGCCAGCAGCTCATCAGGGTTGGGCTATGGCTACACCTTC.

The chain has TRBV18 and TRBJ2-7, with TRBD1 matching 8 bases. The germline CDR1 and CDR2 sequences are KGHSH and LQKENI. This CDR3 has 15 residues. V was clipped by 4 bases and J by 7 bases; unmatched bases: 12. The chain's CDR3 is CASSRQGALVGEQYF. The CDR3 coding sequence is TGTGCCAGCTCACGTCAGGGGGCCCTTGTGGGGGAGCAGTACTTC.

This clone was detected once. V is TRBV7-2 and J is TRBJ2-2; D uncertain. V was trimmed by 2 bases and J by 1 base, leaving 11 bases between them. CDR1 SGHTA and CDR2 FQGNSA come from the germline V gene. The length of the CDR3 is 16 residues. Written as DNA, the CDR3 is TGTGCCAGCAGCTTACTCCCCCTTAGGAACACCGGGGAGCTGTTTTTT. This codes for CASSLLPLRNTGELFF. Complete variable domain (other parts from reference TRBV7-2 and TRBJ2-2): GAGVSQSPSNKVTEKGKDVELRCDPISGHTALYWYRQSLGQGLEFLIYFQGNSAPDKSGLPSDRFSAERTGGSVSTLTIQRTQQEDSAVYLCASSLLPLRNTGELFFGEGSRLTVL.

J is TRBJ2-7 and V is TRBV9; D call uncertain. CDR3 length: 11 residues. Looked up from germline, CDR1 is SGDLS and CDR2 is YYNGEE. Trimming stripped 4 bases from V and 5 bases from J, with 7 bases between. CDR3 protein: CASSPVNEQYF. Here the CDR3 DNA reads TGTGCCAGCAGCCCTGTAAACGAGCAGTACTTC.

The chain uses TRBV24-1 and TRBJ1-2; perhaps TRBD1 as D (5 bases). The CDR3 runs to 14 residues. Germline CDR1 KGHDR, CDR2 SFDVKD. V was shortened by 4 bases and J by 9 bases, with 17 bases between the two germline ends. CDR3 residues: CATSEGRRGHCYTF. The CDR3 DNA reads TGTGCCACCAGTGAGGGACGGAGGGGTCATTGCTACACCTTC.

This clone turned up a few times. The gene calls are TRBV5-4 and TRBJ1-2; 7 bases are shared with TRBD1. The V gene end was trimmed by 4 bases and the J gene end by 8 bases; junction bases not matched to a gene: 5. Germline V gives CDR1 SGHNT, CDR2 YYREEE (reference sequence). This CDR3 has 12 residues. The CDR3 DNA is TGTGCCAGCAGCAACGACAGGGTCGGCTACACCTTC. Its translation is CASSNDRVGYTF.

This clone has a single count. V and J are TRBV20-1 and TRBJ1-2; D is uncertain. V gave up 5 bases and J gave up 6 bases, with 7 bases separating them. Germline V gene sequence: CDR1 DFQATT, CDR2 SNEGSKA (reference sequence). The CDR3 is made up of 10 amino acids. Written as DNA, the CDR3 is TGCAGTGCTTGGTCGAATGGCTACACCTTC. It is translated as CSAWSNGYTF.

This clone came up once. The chain combines TRBV28 with TRBJ2-3, with 7 nucleotides matching TRBD2. The CDR3 has 14 residues. Germline V gives CDR1 MDHEN, CDR2 SYDVKM. V trimming: 5 bases; J trimming: 4 bases; junction bases outside the gene matches: 6. The CDR3 loop reads CASSLTSPADTQYF. In DNA form, the CDR3 reads TGTGCCAGCAGTCTGACTAGCCCTGCAGATACGCAGTATTTT.

The chain uses TRBV24-1 and TRBJ2-5; D remains ambiguous. The CDR3 is made up of 13 amino acids. The V and J ends lost 9 bases and 1 base respectively, with 11 bases between them. Germline CDR1 is KGHDR and CDR2 is SFDVKD. The CDR3 here is CATRRASQETQYF. The DNA for the CDR3 is TGTGCCACCCGTCGAGCTAGCCAAGAGACCCAGTACTTC.

This rearrangement joins TRBV10-2 to TRBJ2-7; TRBD2 matches 7 bases. V shed 3 bases and J 0 bases; nucleotides not matched to a gene: 5. Germline CDR1 is WSHSY and CDR2 is SAAADI. The length of the CDR3 is 15 residues. The CDR3 is CASSDPRGVSYEQYF. CDR3 DNA sequence: TGCGCCAGCAGTGATCCCCGGGGGGTCTCCTACGAGCAGTACTTC.

The chain's CDR3 is CASSTRTGPNEQFF. The DNA for the CDR3 is TGTGCCAGCAGCACCCGGACAGGCCCCAATGAGCAGTTCTTC. The gene calls are TRBV11-2 and TRBJ2-1, with TRBD1 matching over 7 bases. The CDR3 spans 14 residues. CDR1 is SGHAT and CDR2 is FQNNGV in the germline V gene. J gave up 6 bases and V 5 bases, and 7 bases lay outside the gene matches. Combining the CDR3 with reference TRBV11-2 and TRBJ2-1 gives the whole variable domain EAGVAQSPRYKIIEKRQSVAFWCNPISGHATLYWYQQILGQGPKLLIQFQNNGVVDDSQLPKDRFSAERLKGVDSTLKIQPAKLEDSAVYLCASSTRTGPNEQFFGPGTRLTVL.

J is TRBJ2-7 and V is TRBV16; D gene ambiguous. This CDR3 is built from 13 residues. V was cut by 4 bases and J by 6 bases, with 13 bases left in between. Germline V gene data show CDR1 as KGHSY and CDR2 as FQNENV. The CDR3 DNA reads TGTGCCAGCAGCCGTACAGAGAGTAGCGAGCAGTACTTC. Translated: CASSRTESSEQYF.

The J gene is TRBJ2-1, the V gene TRBV4-1; no definite D call. The ends were cut back, 1 base at V and 3 bases at J, with 7 bases in the middle. Per the germline V gene, CDR1 is MGHRA and CDR2 is YSYEKL. This CDR3 is 14 amino acids long. CDR3 in DNA: TGCGCCAGCAGCCAAGCTCAGATCTACAATGAGCAGTTCTTC. Amino acids: CASSQAQIYNEQFF.

This clone was seen just once. The chain recombines TRBV18 with TRBJ2-7; tentatively, D is TRBD1 (6 bases). V shed 6 bases and J shed 4 bases, with 10 bases lying between them. This CDR3 comprises 12 residues. The V gene's germline CDR1 is KGHSH and CDR2 LQKENI. The DNA for the CDR3 is TGTGCCAGCTCCGGCGACAGGTACGAGCAGTACTTC. Its protein product is CASSGDRYEQYF. The full variable domain, completed using reference TRBV18 and TRBJ2-7, is NAGVMQNPRHLVRRRGQEARLRCSPMKGHSHVYWYRQLPEEGLKFMVYLQKENIIDESGMPKERFSAEFPKEGPSILRIQQVVRGDSAAYFCASSGDRYEQYFGPGTRLTVT.

The chain joins TRBV7-8 to TRBJ2-7, with D unresolved. The CDR3 consists of 13 residues. Germline lookup yields CDR1 SGHVS and CDR2 FQNEAQ. Trimming removed 0 bases at V and 4 bases at J, with 7 bases between. CDR3 amino acids: CASSLAPLYEQYF. CDR3 nucleotide sequence: TGTGCCAGCAGCTTAGCTCCCCTTTACGAGCAGTACTTC.

This chain uses TRBV11-1 with TRBJ1-1, with D hard to call. The CDR3 extends over 15 amino acids. V dropped 6 bases and J dropped 1 base, with 15 bases sitting between them. Germline lookup yields CDR1 SGHAT and CDR2 FQDESV (reference sequence). The CDR3 nucleotides read TGTGCCAGCAGTTATAGTATCGCAAAGAACACTGAAGCTTTCTTT. It codes for CASSYSIAKNTEAFF. The full variable domain, with the rest looked up from reference TRBV11-1 and TRBJ1-1, is EAEVAQSPRYKITEKSQAVAFWCDPISGHATLYWYRQILGQGPELLVQFQDESVVDDSQLPKDRFSAERLKGVDSTLKIQPAELGDSAMYLCASSYSIAKNTEAFFGQGTRLTVV.

This clone was seen only once. The chain combines TRBV28 with TRBJ1-1, with unresolved D. The CDR3 sequence is 13 residues long. The ends were cut back, 1 base at V and 3 bases at J, with 6 bases in the middle. Germline V lookup: CDR1 MDHEN, CDR2 SYDVKM. CDR3 in amino acids: CASSLYRYTEAFF. The CDR3 nucleotides are TGTGCCAGCAGTTTATACAGATACACTGAAGCTTTCTTT. Drawing the rest from reference TRBV28 and TRBJ1-1, the complete variable domain is DVKVTQSSRYLVKRTGEKVFLECVQDMDHENMFWYRQDPGLGLRLIYFSYDVKMKEKGDIPEGYSVSREKKERFSLILESASTNQTSMYLCASSLYRYTEAFFGQGTRLTVV.

This chain links TRBV10-3 with TRBJ2-1; TRBD2 matches at 8 bases. V gave up 5 bases and J gave up 7 bases; unmatched junction bases: 10. Germline CDR1 reads ENHRY; CDR2 reads SYGVKD. The CDR3 length is 15 residues. The CDR3 is CAISPGGAKGNEQFF. CDR3 nucleotides: TGTGCCATCAGTCCCGGGGGGGCCAAAGGAAATGAGCAGTTCTTC.

This chain uses TRBV5-1 with TRBJ2-5; D perhaps matches TRBD1 (6 bases). Trimming removed 4 bases at V and 5 bases at J, with 15 bases between. The CDR3 has 14 amino acids. CDR1 and CDR2 from the germline V gene are SGHRS and YFSETQ. The CDR3 coding sequence is TGCGCCAGCAGCAAGACAGGCCCATCGGAGACCCAGTACTTC. Amino acids: CASSKTGPSETQYF.

This chain uses TRBV3-1 (or the pseudogene TRBV3-2) with TRBJ1-1; unclear D gene. V was clipped by 1 base and J by 4 bases, with 13 bases between them. CDR3 length: 15 amino acids. Germline CDR1 and CDR2: LGHDT and YNNKEL (reference sequence). The CDR3 reads CASSQGAVLSTEAFF. The CDR3 bases are TGTGCCAGCAGCCAAGGGGCGGTTCTTAGCACTGAAGCTTTCTTT.

The chain is built from TRBV28 and TRBJ1-1; D gene uncertain. The CDR3 is 12 residues long. The V end was cut by 7 bases, the J end by 4 bases, with 10 bases between. Looked up from germline, CDR1 is MDHEN and CDR2 is SYDVKM. CDR3 residues: CASTRGPTEAFF. The DNA of the CDR3 is TGTGCCAGCACCCGGGGTCCCACTGAAGCTTTCTTT.

This sequence joins TRBV28 and TRBJ1-2, with D tentatively TRBD1 (6 bases). The CDR3 has 13 residues. V dropped 3 bases and J dropped 6 bases, with 11 bases sitting between them. The V gene's germline CDR1 is MDHEN and CDR2 SYDVKM. CDR3 sequence reads: CASSFLQGNGYTF. Here the CDR3 DNA reads TGTGCCAGCAGTTTTTTACAGGGTAATGGCTACACCTTC.

The genes are TRBV6-5 and TRBJ1-2; weak D call: TRBD1 (6 bases). This CDR3 has 14 residues. The V end lost 6 bases, the J end lost 2 bases, and 13 bases lay between the germline ends. The germline gives CDR1 MNHEY, CDR2 SVGAGI. The DNA of the CDR3 is TGTGCCAGCAGCCCAGGACAGATAAACTATGGCTACACCTTC. This encodes CASSPGQINYGYTF.

This chain uses TRBV28 with TRBJ2-1; D possibly corresponds to TRBD1 (5 bases). This CDR3 has 14 residues. Germline V gene data show CDR1 as MDHEN and CDR2 as SYDVKM. Trimming left V 6 bases short and J 8 bases short, with 17 bases between. CDR3 protein: CASSPEAGLDEQFF. The CDR3 DNA sequence: TGTGCCAGCAGCCCTGAAGCAGGGCTGGATGAGCAGTTCTTC.

Only one count was recorded for this clone. The chain couples TRBV6-5 to TRBJ2-5; TRBD1 is a possible D gene (6 bases). Trimming cost V 6 bases and J 5 bases, with 13 bases left between them. The CDR3 length is 13 residues. Germline CDR1 MNHEY, CDR2 SVGAGI. CDR3 region: CASSLGGRETQYF. DNA of the CDR3: TGTGCCAGCAGCCTAGGGGGTCGGGAGACCCAGTACTTC.

This chain connects TRBV27 to TRBJ2-2; D might be TRBD1 (5 bases). The CDR3 sequence is 16 residues long. The V and J ends lost 6 bases and 0 bases respectively, with 14 bases between them. Germline assignment: CDR1 MNHEY and CDR2 SMNVEV (reference sequence). The CDR3 sequence is CASSLQGSSNTGELFF. As DNA, the CDR3 is TGTGCCAGCAGCTTGCAGGGTTCATCGAACACCGGGGAGCTGTTTTTT.

The V and J genes are TRBV7-9 and TRBJ1-5; 11 bases fit TRBD1. Germline lookup yields CDR1 SEHNR and CDR2 FQNEAQ (reference sequence). V shed 5 bases and J 5 bases; nucleotides not matched to a gene: 8. CDR3 length: 16 residues. DNA of the CDR3: TGTGCCAGCAGCCTCGGGACAGGGGGGTTCGATCAGCCCCAGCATTTT. This encodes CASSLGTGGFDQPQHF.

This clone was picked up one time. The chain has TRBV6-5 and TRBJ1-4; 7 bases are a match to TRBD1. With V trimmed by 6 bases and J by 4 bases, 5 bases remained unmatched. Germline V gene lookup returns CDR1 MNHEY and CDR2 SVGAGI. CDR3 length: 14 residues. CDR3 loop: CASREGTVNEKLFF. The CDR3 DNA reads TGTGCCAGCAGGGAGGGGACAGTTAATGAAAAACTGTTTTTT.

The count of this clone is one. The J gene is TRBJ2-7, the V gene TRBV20-1; no definite D call. CDR1 DFQATT and CDR2 SNEGSKA come from the germline V gene (reference sequence). The CDR3 is 11 amino acids. The CDR3 sequence is CSYGPTYEQYF. In DNA, the CDR3 is TGCAGCTATGGACCTACCTACGAGCAGTACTTC.

This clone appeared a single time. V usage is TRBV19 and J usage is TRBJ2-7; no reliable D call. Between the trimmed V and J ends, which lost 4 bases and 7 bases, there was a span of 11 bases. There are 12 residues in the CDR3. The germline CDR1 and CDR2 sequences are LNHDA and SQIVND (reference sequence). This CDR3 is CASSNPLGEQYF. The CDR3, as DNA: TGTGCCAGTAGTAACCCCTTAGGGGAGCAGTACTTC.